This TCR beta chain appears in the sequencing data of a study of cytomegalovirus exposure and HLA in healthy donors. General study findings and limits: Later on, an analysis tied roughly 17,000 TCR beta sequences to HLA alleles at 0.05 false discovery rate. Altogether, about 160 TCR beta chains were recorded as cytomegalovirus-associated.

The germline CDR1 and CDR2 sequences are SGHTA and FQGNSA. This CDR3 spans 17 amino acids. J gave up 3 bases and V 6 bases, and 13 bases lay outside the gene matches. With 60 Vbeta and 13 Jbeta primers, the PCR was carried out. TCRdb's table, derived via immunoSEQ multiplex PCR, lists solely in-frame clones and lacks some. The sample has 150,000 to 200,000 clones; approximately 84% are singletons. This clone appeared a few times. Its target is unknown. Sequenced material: PBMCs. This receptor was taken from a woman aged 45 to 65 in good health and CMV-seropositive. The rearrangement uses TRBV7-2 and TRBJ2-3, with 9 bases aligning to TRBD1. CDR3 loop: CASRKRTGVRGTDTQYF. Here the CDR3 DNA reads TGTGCCAGCAGGAAACGGACAGGGGTCCGAGGGACAGATACGCAGTATTTT.